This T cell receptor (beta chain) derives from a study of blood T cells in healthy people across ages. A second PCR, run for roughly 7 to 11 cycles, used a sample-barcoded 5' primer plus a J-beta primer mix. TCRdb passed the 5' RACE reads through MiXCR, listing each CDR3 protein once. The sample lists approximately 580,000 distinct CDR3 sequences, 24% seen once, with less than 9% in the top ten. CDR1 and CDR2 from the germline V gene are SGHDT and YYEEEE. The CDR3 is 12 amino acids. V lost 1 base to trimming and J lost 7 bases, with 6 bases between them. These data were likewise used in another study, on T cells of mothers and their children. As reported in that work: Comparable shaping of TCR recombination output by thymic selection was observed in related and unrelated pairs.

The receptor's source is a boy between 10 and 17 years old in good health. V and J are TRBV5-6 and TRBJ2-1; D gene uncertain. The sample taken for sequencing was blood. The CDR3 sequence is CASSLLPNEQFF. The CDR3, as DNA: TGTGCCAGCAGCTTGTTACCAAATGAGCAGTTCTTC.